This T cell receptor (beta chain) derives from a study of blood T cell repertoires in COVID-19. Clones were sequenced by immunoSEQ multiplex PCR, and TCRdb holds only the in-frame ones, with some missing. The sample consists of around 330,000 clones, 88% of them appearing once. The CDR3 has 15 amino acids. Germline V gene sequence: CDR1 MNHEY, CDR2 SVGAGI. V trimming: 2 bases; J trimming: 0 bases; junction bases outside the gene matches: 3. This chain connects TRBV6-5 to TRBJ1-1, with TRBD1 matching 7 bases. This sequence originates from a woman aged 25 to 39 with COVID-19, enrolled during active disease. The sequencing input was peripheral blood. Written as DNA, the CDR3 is TGTGCCAGCAGTTACCGGGACAGTTTGAACACTGAAGCTTTCTTT. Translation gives CASSYRDSLNTEAFF.